The T cell receptor beta chain described here comes from a study of sequential checkpoint blockade in melanoma. TCRdb keeps only in-frame clones here, not all; method: immunoSEQ multiplex PCR. The data show approximately 22,000 clones, with approximately 68% seen just once and about 20% held by the top ten. Trimming shortened V by 6 bases and J by 1 base, and 10 bases separated the two germline ends. The CDR3 covers 14 residues. Per germline, CDR1 MNHNS and CDR2 SASEGT. The treatment: randomized to nivolumab then ipilimumab (arm A) or the reverse (arm B). The material sequenced was CD8+ T cells sorted from blood (inferred from file names), taken from a patient given nivolumab and ipilimumab in sequence. The clonotype was recovered from a human donor with melanoma. The chain is built from TRBV6-1 and TRBJ1-5; D unresolved. The CDR3 loop reads CASRRLGSNQPQHF. The CDR3, as DNA: TGTGCCAGCAGGCGGCTTGGGAGCAATCAGCCCCAGCATTTT.